The 24 T cell receptor beta chains below all came from one sample that was sequenced in a study of blood T cells in healthy people across ages. A sample-barcoded 5' primer and a J-beta primer mix were used in a second PCR of roughly 7 to 11 cycles. TCRdb redid the calling of the 5' RACE reads with MiXCR, one entry per CDR3 protein. The repertoire includes 1.5 million to 2 million distinct CDR3 sequences, roughly 28% of them detected once, and 7% to 9% sits in the top ten. Sequences were obtained from blood. These TCRs come from a woman aged 30 to 39 in good health.

This chain joins TRBV3-1 and TRBJ2-2; the D gene could be TRBD1 or TRBD2 (5 bases each). Trimming stripped 1 base from V and 4 bases from J, with 16 bases between. Germline CDR1 is LGHDT and CDR2 is YNNKEL (reference sequence). The CDR3 extends over 17 amino acids. Here the CDR3 DNA reads TGTGCCAGCAGCCAAGGGACAATGAGGGTGTTCACCGGGGAGCTGTTTTTT. It codes for CASSQGTMRVFTGELFF.

The gene calls are TRBV5-5 and TRBJ2-3, with no clear D. Germline V CDR1 and CDR2: SGHKS, YYEKEE (reference sequence). The CDR3 contains 13 residues. Trimming stripped 2 bases from V and 6 bases from J, with 10 bases between. The CDR3 reads CASSFRALDTQYF. CDR3 nucleotide sequence: TGTGCCAGCAGCTTTAGAGCGTTGGATACGCAGTATTTT.

This chain joins TRBV10-3 and TRBJ2-7; D not resolved. Germline CDR1 reads ENHRY; CDR2 reads SYGVKD. There are 11 residues in the CDR3. Trimming shortened V by 10 bases and J by 3 bases, and 10 bases separated the two germline ends. Here the CDR3 DNA reads TGTGCCAGCGGCAATTACTACGAGCAGTACTTC. This codes for CASGNYYEQYF.

This clonotype was counted between two and nine times. The CDR3 nucleotides read TGTGCCAGCAGTGAATTCGGCGGCCTCTACACAGATACGCAGTATTTT. It yields the protein CASSEFGGLYTDTQYF. The chain is built from TRBV25-1 and TRBJ2-3; D remains ambiguous. V lost 1 base, J lost 2 bases, and 13 bases lay in between. The germline V gene encodes CDR1 MGHDK and CDR2 SYGVNS. The length of the CDR3 is 16 residues.

V usage is TRBV7-3 and J usage is TRBJ2-5, with 8 bases lining up with TRBD2. Trimming cost V 4 bases and J 4 bases; bases outside gene matches: 11. Germline values: CDR1 SGHTA, CDR2 FQGTGA. The CDR3 has 16 amino acids. The DNA for the CDR3 is TGTGCCAGCAGCTCGGGAGGGGGGCTCGGGGGAGAGACCCAGTACTTC. Its protein is CASSSGGGLGGETQYF. Combining the CDR3 with reference TRBV7-3 and TRBJ2-5 gives the whole variable domain GAGVSQTPSNKVTEKGKYVELRCDPISGHTALYWYRQSLGQGPEFLIYFQGTGAADDSGLPNDRFFAVRPEGSVSTLKIQRTERGDSAVYLCASSSGGGLGGETQYFGPGTRLLVL.

In its sample, this clonotype was seen a few times. The rearrangement uses TRBV4-1 and TRBJ1-1; 8 bases map to TRBD1. The germline V gene encodes CDR1 MGHRA and CDR2 YSYEKL. The CDR3 consists of 15 residues. Trimming took 4 bases from V and 1 from J; bases not matched to a gene: 5. The CDR3 is CASSPHGQGNTEAFF. In nucleotides, the CDR3 is TGCGCCAGCAGCCCGCACGGACAGGGGAACACTGAAGCTTTCTTT.

The chain links TRBV6-1 to TRBJ1-2, with D possibly matching TRBD1 (6 bases). From germline, CDR1 is MNHNS and CDR2 SASEGT. V was trimmed by 10 bases and J by 4 bases, leaving 19 bases between them. CDR3 length equals 14 residues. CDR3 nucleotide sequence: TGTGCCAACAGCACAGGGAACTCAGGCTATGGCTACACCTTC. Translating it yields CANSTGNSGYGYTF.

The count of this clonotype is one. V usage is TRBV11-2 and J usage is TRBJ2-7; 8 bases agree with TRBD2. From germline, CDR1 is SGHAT and CDR2 FQNNGV. The CDR3 length is 15 residues. Trimming cost V 3 bases and J 5 bases; bases outside gene matches: 9. CDR3 in DNA: TGTGCCAGCAGCTTGGGGGTAGCGGGGCCCCACGAGCAGTACTTC. Translation: CASSLGVAGPHEQYF.

This clonotype was found many times. The chain carries TRBV6-5 and TRBJ2-4; D is unresolved. The CDR3 runs 10 residues. The germline V gene encodes CDR1 MNHEY and CDR2 SVGAGI. This CDR3 is CAPLLNIQYF. As DNA, the CDR3 is TGTGCTCCACTTCTAAACATTCAGTACTTC.

V gene TRBV20-1 combines with J gene TRBJ1-4, with D hard to call. Per germline, CDR1 DFQATT and CDR2 SNEGSKA (reference sequence). Trimming took off 3 bases at V and 3 bases at J, with 11 bases between the two ends. The CDR3 is 14 amino acids. The CDR3 region is CSASSHGPNEKLFF. CDR3 DNA sequence: TGCAGTGCTAGCAGCCACGGACCTAATGAAAAACTGTTTTTT.

The J gene is TRBJ2-1, the V gene TRBV10-3; D unresolved. The V gene's germline CDR1 is ENHRY and CDR2 SYGVKD. This CDR3 comprises 14 residues. Trimming removed 4 bases from V and 5 bases from J, with 12 bases in between. CDR3 nucleotide sequence: TGTGCCATCAGTGGGTCTCTAGGTGACAATGAGCAGTTCTTC. It is translated as CAISGSLGDNEQFF.

This clonotype came up a few times. The chain is built from TRBV9 and TRBJ2-1, with TRBD1 matching 11 bases. The V gene end was trimmed by 0 bases and the J gene end by 8 bases; junction bases not matched to a gene: 4. The CDR3 totals 15 residues. Germline CDR1 SGDLS, CDR2 YYNGEE. The CDR3 here is CASSVGTGGGYEQFF. CDR3 coding DNA: TGTGCCAGCAGCGTAGGGACAGGGGGCGGATATGAGCAGTTCTTC.

This clonotype appeared a few times. V usage is TRBV28 and J usage is TRBJ2-7; D is unresolved. The tail of the sequence fits TRBJ2-5 better, so the J call may be wrong. The germline V gene has CDR1 MDHEN and CDR2 SYDVKM. This CDR3 region has 14 residues. CDR3 sequence reads: CASNFKPPRETQYF. The CDR3 bases are TGTGCCAGCAATTTCAAGCCCCCCAGGGAGACCCAGTACTTC.

The CDR3: CASSLTSTSETQYF. In nucleotides, the CDR3 is TGTGCCAGCAGCTTAACCTCAACAAGCGAGACCCAGTACTTC. The chain combines TRBV7-9 with TRBJ2-5; D call uncertain. Trimming shortened V by 2 bases and J by 5 bases, and 12 bases separated the two germline ends. This CDR3 is 14 amino acids long. The germline V gene has CDR1 SEHNR and CDR2 FQNEAQ (reference sequence).

The chain has TRBV27 and TRBJ1-6, with 7 bases aligning to TRBD1. The ends lost 7 bases at V and 7 bases at J; junction bases unmatched: 4. The CDR3 consists of 13 residues. The germline gives CDR1 MNHEY, CDR2 SMNVEV (reference sequence). This CDR3 reads CASNRGGNSPLHF. DNA of the CDR3: TGTGCCAGCAACAGGGGCGGGAATTCACCCCTCCACTTT.

The chain has TRBV7-3 and TRBJ2-5, with 11 positions matching TRBD1. The J call may be in error: the DNA end matches TRBJ2-7 better. Germline-derived CDR1 and CDR2 are SGHTA and FQGTGA. The CDR3 totals 16 residues. The CDR3 region has the DNA TGTGCCAGCAGCCCGAGCGCCGGGACAGGGGGGACCGAGCAGTACTTC. Translating it yields CASSPSAGTGGTEQYF.

There are many counts of this clonotype. The rearrangement links TRBV12-3 or TRBV12-4 to TRBJ2-5; the D is unclear. Trimming took 6 bases from V and 4 from J, leaving 9 bases between them. This CDR3 is built from 12 residues. Written as DNA, the CDR3 is TGTGCCAGCAGCCCCGGTACAGAGACCCAGTACTTC. Residues: CASSPGTETQYF.

In DNA form, the CDR3 reads TGTGCCAGCAGCTTCTCAGCGGCACCCAATAAAGCTTTCTTT. Protein product: CASSFSAAPNKAFF. V is TRBV11-2 and J is TRBJ1-1; D is undetermined. Deletions cut 3 bases from V and 9 bases from J, with 17 bases between. Germline values: CDR1 SGHAT, CDR2 FQNNGV. The CDR3 length is 14 residues.

V usage is TRBV28 and J usage is TRBJ2-7, with 12 bases fitting TRBD1. Per the germline V gene, CDR1 is MDHEN and CDR2 is SYDVKM. The length of the CDR3 is 13 residues. The V gene end was trimmed by 6 bases and the J gene end by 5 bases; junction bases not matched to a gene: 2. The DNA of the CDR3 is TGTGCCAGCAGAGGGGACAGGGGGCACGAGCAGTACTTC. Translating gives CASRGDRGHEQYF.

The chain uses TRBV2 and TRBJ1-2, with TRBD1 matching 8 bases. Unmatched junction bases numbered 16, after V lost 8 bases and J lost 8 bases. This CDR3 spans 15 amino acids. Per the germline V gene, CDR1 is SNHLY and CDR2 is FYNNEI. The chain's CDR3 is CASLREQGERGGYTF. As DNA, the CDR3 is TGTGCCAGCCTACGAGAACAGGGGGAGCGGGGAGGCTACACCTTC. Complete variable domain (other parts from reference TRBV2 and TRBJ1-2): EPEVTQTPSHQVTQMGQEVILRCVPISNHLYFYWYRQILGQKVEFLVSFYNNEISEKSEIFDDQFSVERPDGSNFTLKIRSTKLEDSAMYFCASLREQGERGGYTFGSGTRLTVV.

The sample holds a few counts of this clonotype. The J gene is TRBJ2-7, the V gene TRBV27; 9 bases are a match to TRBD2. The CDR3 runs to 14 residues. Trimming cost V 8 bases and J 2 bases; bases outside gene matches: 7. Germline CDR1 is MNHEY and CDR2 is SMNVEV (reference sequence). The CDR3 region is CASGVAGETYEQYF. CDR3 in DNA: TGTGCCAGCGGCGTAGCGGGGGAGACCTACGAGCAGTACTTC.

The chain has TRBV19 and TRBJ2-1; D remains unclear. CDR1 and CDR2 (germline): LNHDA, SQIVND (reference sequence). V was cut by 5 bases and J by 0 bases, with 11 bases left in between. The CDR3 has 15 residues. As DNA, the CDR3 is TGTGCCAGTAGTTCAACATTCAGCTCCTACAATGAGCAGTTCTTC. The encoded protein is CASSSTFSSYNEQFF.

The rearrangement uses TRBV5-1 and TRBJ1-2; 8 bases are a match to TRBD1. CDR3 length: 14 amino acids. Germline CDR1 SGHRS, CDR2 YFSETQ. The V segment lost 2 bases and the J segment 5 bases; nucleotides outside the gene matches: 5. The CDR3 sequence is CASSFDRGVYGYTF. In DNA, the CDR3 is TGCGCCAGCAGCTTTGACAGGGGCGTATATGGCTACACCTTC.

This clonotype was counted many times. The J gene is TRBJ2-5, the V gene TRBV10-3, with 9 bases that match TRBD1. The germline CDR1 and CDR2 sequences are ENHRY and SYGVKD. J was trimmed by 11 bases and V by 6 bases; bases with no gene match: 16. The CDR3 runs 15 residues. The CDR3 region is CAIRATGTGNYDQYF. The CDR3 DNA follows: TGTGCCATCAGAGCCACCGGGACAGGGAACTACGATCAGTACTTC.